The 20 T cell receptor beta chains below come from one sample, sequenced in a study of chemoradiotherapy in HPV16-positive cancers. Produced via immunoSEQ multiplex PCR; TCRdb's table is partial and in-frame only. Counted here are 1,500 to 2,000 clones, about 91% occurring once; the ten biggest clones make up 7.2%. The sample here was tumor tissue, taken from a patient who underwent chemoradiotherapy. The receptors were sampled from a human donor with HPV-associated anogenital cancer.

V and J are TRBV6-5 and TRBJ2-7, with 8 bases lining up with TRBD1. The V gene's germline CDR1 is MNHEY and CDR2 SVGAGI. CDR3 length: 14 amino acids. V shed 5 bases, J shed 2 bases, and the junction held 5 bases outside the gene matches. The CDR3 is CASSQDRAPYEQYF. CDR3 DNA: TGTGCCAGCAGTCAGGACAGGGCCCCCTACGAGCAGTACTTC.

V usage is TRBV5-1 and J usage is TRBJ1-4, with 10 bases fitting TRBD1. Per the germline V gene, CDR1 is SGHRS and CDR2 is YFSETQ. The CDR3 runs to 14 residues. Germline trimming cut 4 bases from V and 5 bases from J; bases unmatched to any gene: 2. For the CDR3, the DNA is TGCGCCAGCAGCAGGGGACAGGGGAATGAAAAACTGTTTTTT. It translates to CASSRGQGNEKLFF. The full variable domain, with the rest looked up from reference TRBV5-1 and TRBJ1-4, is KAGVTQTPRYLIKTRGQQVTLSCSPISGHRSVSWYQQTPGQGLQFLFEYFSETQRNKGNFPGRFSGRQFSNSRSEMNVSTLELGDSALYLCASSRGQGNEKLFFGSGTQLSVL.

This CDR3 is CASSRTGTQAVAFF. DNA of the CDR3: TGTGCCAGCAGCCGGACCGGGACGCAGGCCGTTGCTTTCTTT. This rearrangement joins TRBV11-2 to TRBJ1-1, with D possibly matching TRBD1 (5 bases). Trimming shortened V by 5 bases and J by 11 bases, and 21 bases separated the two germline ends. Germline V gene sequence: CDR1 SGHAT, CDR2 FQNNGV. This CDR3 has 14 amino acids.

The V gene is TRBV19, the J gene TRBJ2-7, with 7 bases that match TRBD2. V lost 7 bases and J lost 4; bases outside the gene matches: 10. Per the germline V gene, CDR1 is LNHDA and CDR2 is SQIVND (reference sequence). CDR3 length equals 14 residues. CDR3 in amino acids: CASTPTAGIYEQYF. The CDR3 DNA reads as TGTGCCAGTACCCCGACAGCGGGAATATACGAGCAGTACTTC.

J is TRBJ2-7 and V is TRBV19, with 9 bases that match TRBD1. Germline CDR1 LNHDA, CDR2 SQIVND (reference sequence). This CDR3 spans 14 amino acids. J was trimmed by 4 bases and V by 8 bases; bases with no gene match: 9. The CDR3 nucleotides read TGTGCCAGTCAGTCAACAGGGGGCATTTACGAGCAGTACTTC. This codes for CASQSTGGIYEQYF.

DNA of the CDR3: TGTGCCATCAGTGGCCTGGACAGTTCAGGCTACACCTTC. Its protein is CAISGLDSSGYTF. The genes are TRBV10-3 and TRBJ1-2; perhaps TRBD1 as D (6 bases). Germline-derived CDR1 and CDR2 are ENHRY and SYGVKD. V lost 4 bases, J lost 8 bases, and 14 bases lay in between. CDR3 length equals 13 residues.

This clone has a single count. The chain uses TRBV30 and TRBJ1-5, with a tentative D call TRBD1 (6 bases). Trimming shortened V by 4 bases and J by 0 bases, and 7 bases separated the two germline ends. The CDR3 is 13 residues long. Germline assignment: CDR1 GTSNPN and CDR2 SVGIG (reference sequence). This CDR3 is CAWNRDSNQPQHF. In nucleotides, the CDR3 is TGTGCCTGGAACAGGGATAGCAATCAGCCCCAGCATTTT.

The CDR3 DNA sequence: TGTGCCACCAGCTCCAGGACGACGGGCTATGGCTACACCTTC. Its translation: CATSSRTTGYGYTF. This chain links TRBV15 with TRBJ1-2; no firm D call. Trimming cost V 5 bases and J 4 bases, with 14 bases left between them. CDR1 and CDR2 from the germline V gene are LNHNV and YYDKDF (reference sequence). The CDR3 is made up of 14 amino acids.

This CDR3 is CASSEAQGVGEKLFF. DNA for the CDR3: TGCGCCAGCAGCGAGGCACAGGGGGTGGGTGAAAAACTGTTTTTT. The chain has TRBV5-1 and TRBJ1-4; 8 positions agree with TRBD1. Germline lookup yields CDR1 SGHRS and CDR2 YFSETQ. The CDR3 has 15 amino acids. J lost 7 bases, V lost 4 bases, and 9 bases had no gene match. Full variable domain (outside the CDR3, taken from reference TRBV5-1 and TRBJ1-4): KAGVTQTPRYLIKTRGQQVTLSCSPISGHRSVSWYQQTPGQGLQFLFEYFSETQRNKGNFPGRFSGRQFSNSRSEMNVSTLELGDSALYLCASSEAQGVGEKLFFGSGTQLSVL.

The chain combines TRBV9 with TRBJ1-3, with D unresolved. Germline lookup yields CDR1 SGDLS and CDR2 YYNGEE. Deletions cut 0 bases from V and 4 bases from J, with 14 bases between. The CDR3 loop spans 16 amino acids. DNA of the CDR3: TGTGCCAGCAGCGTAGGTCACGCGGCATCAGGAAACACCATATATTTT. It encodes CASSVGHAASGNTIYF.

The chain couples TRBV2 to TRBJ1-1; D uncertain. V was trimmed by 5 bases and J by 3 bases, leaving 10 bases between them. This CDR3 is 13 amino acids long. Germline lookup yields CDR1 SNHLY and CDR2 FYNNEI. The CDR3 is CASSKDGYTEAFF. The CDR3, as DNA: TGTGCCAGCAGTAAAGACGGGTACACTGAAGCTTTCTTT.

The table lists this clone with a count of one. The rearrangement uses TRBV4-3 and TRBJ1-2; weak D call: TRBD1 (6 bases). The V gene lost 0 bases and the J gene lost 7 bases, with 15 bases spanning the gap. The CDR3 has 15 residues. Germline CDR1 and CDR2: LGHNA and YSLEER. The CDR3 DNA reads TGCGCCAGCAGCCAAGATCTGGGGGACATTGGTGGCTACACCTTC. It translates to CASSQDLGDIGGYTF.

CDR3 loop: CASSLNRVHYGYTF. Written as DNA, the CDR3 is TGTGCCAGCAGCCTGAACAGGGTTCACTATGGCTACACCTTC. This chain connects TRBV7-9 to TRBJ1-2, with a possible D match to TRBD1 (6 bases). The V end lost 5 bases, the J end lost 3 bases, and 13 bases lay between the germline ends. CDR3 size: 14 residues. Looked up from germline, CDR1 is SEHNR and CDR2 is FQNEAQ (reference sequence).

The chain couples TRBV2 to TRBJ1-2; D gene uncertain. Germline V gives CDR1 SNHLY, CDR2 FYNNEI. The CDR3 has 12 amino acids. The V and J ends lost 11 bases and 4 bases respectively, with 14 bases between them. CDR3 region: CALREGSYGYTF. For the CDR3, the DNA is TGTGCCTTACGGGAGGGTAGCTATGGCTACACCTTC.

The J gene is TRBJ2-2, the V gene TRBV4-2, with 13 positions matching TRBD2. This CDR3 is 17 amino acids long. Germline values: CDR1 LGHNA, CDR2 YNFKEQ. V shed 4 bases, J shed 4 bases, and the junction held 6 bases outside the gene matches. CDR3 region: CASSPTSGGHSTGELFF. The CDR3 region has the DNA TGTGCCAGCAGCCCGACTAGCGGGGGGCACAGCACCGGGGAGCTGTTTTTT.

V usage is TRBV18 and J usage is TRBJ1-6, with a weak D call TRBD1 (5 bases). V was clipped by 8 bases and J by 6 bases, with 11 bases between them. The length of the CDR3 is 13 residues. Looked up from germline, CDR1 is KGHSH and CDR2 is LQKENI. In DNA form, the CDR3 reads TGTGCCAGCAAACGGGACTCTAATTCACCCCTCCACTTT. The encoded protein is CASKRDSNSPLHF.

Details on this clone: An end of the junction does not agree with germline; a read error may underlie this. V usage is TRBV7-7 and J usage is TRBJ2-3; the match to TRBD1 covers 9 bases. The V gene's germline CDR1 is SSHAT and CDR2 FNYEAQ (reference sequence). This CDR3 contains 16 residues. CDR3 amino acids: CASSLGRDRDTDTQYF. Here the CDR3 DNA reads TGTGCTAGCAGCTTAGGCCGGGACAGGGACACAGATACGCAGTATTTT.

In its sample, this clone was seen a few times. The chain couples TRBV10-3 to TRBJ1-1; TRBD1 matches at 8 bases. V lost 10 bases to trimming and J lost 3 bases; unmatched junction nucleotides: 7. The CDR3 loop spans 13 amino acids. Germline V gives CDR1 ENHRY, CDR2 SYGVKD. CDR3 sequence (DNA): TGTGCCAATAACCCGACAGGGGACACTGAAGCTTTCTTT. Protein: CANNPTGDTEAFF.

The CDR3, as DNA: TGTGCCAGCAGTTACGGAGGGGGAACGGGCGAGCAGTACTTC. Residues: CASSYGGGTGEQYF. This sequence joins TRBV6-5 and TRBJ2-7; D may be TRBD1 or TRBD2 (6 bases each). V was trimmed by 2 bases and J by 6 bases, leaving 14 bases between them. The CDR3 totals 14 residues. Germline CDR1 reads MNHEY; CDR2 reads SVGAGI.

The chain links TRBV14 to TRBJ2-3, with D possibly being TRBD1 or TRBD2 (5 bases each). Trimming took off 4 bases at V and 5 bases at J, with 13 bases between the two ends. Germline V gives CDR1 SGHDN, CDR2 FVKESK. The CDR3 extends over 14 amino acids. The DNA for the CDR3 is TGTGCCAGCAGCCGGGACCGAAACCAAGATACGCAGTATTTT. Protein: CASSRDRNQDTQYF. The whole variable domain, filled in from reference TRBV14 and TRBJ2-3, reads EAGVTQFPSHSVIEKGQTVTLRCDPISGHDNLYWYRRVMGKEIKFLLHFVKESKQDESGMPNNRFLAERTGGTYSTLKVQPAELEDSGVYFCASSRDRNQDTQYFGPGTRLTVL.